This TCR beta chain was recorded in a study of blood T cell repertoires in COVID-19. Study details: Researchers got acute and convalescent COVID-19 samples from the United States, Italy and Spain.

The CDR3 consists of 13 residues. Germline CDR1 SGHRS, CDR2 YFSETQ. The V end lost 0 bases, the J end lost 0 bases, and 3 bases lay between the germline ends. Seattle researchers signed up patients amid active infection and tracked them longitudinally. Methods used by the authors: Amplification from reference gene primers served as the basis for estimated nucleated cell counts. Produced via immunoSEQ multiplex PCR; TCRdb's table is partial and in-frame only. D and trimming were read from the DNA, whereas the V and J calls and clone size are those reported in that table. The table includes about 180,000 clones, about three quarters detected once.

Specimen: peripheral blood. The receptor comes from a woman over 75 with COVID-19, enrolled during active disease. V and J are TRBV5-1 and TRBJ1-1; D unresolved. The CDR3 DNA is TGCGCCAGCAGCTTGGCTGTGAACACTGAAGCTTTCTTT. As protein: CASSLAVNTEAFF.